This T cell receptor (beta chain) was obtained from a study of CD8 T cells in ankylosing spondylitis. This clonotype has ten or more counts. Its antigen is undetermined. CDR1 and CDR2 from the germline V gene are SEHNR and FQNEAQ (reference sequence). Between the trimmed V and J ends, which lost 0 bases and 0 bases, there was a span of 9 bases. The CDR3 has 16 amino acids. Study results and caveats: Clones linked to the disease showed a CD8+ phenotype. They occurred at relatively low frequencies in peripheral blood.

Libraries for TCR beta were made by quantitative 5'-RACE with molecular barcodes. TCRdb re-called the 5' RACE reads with MiXCR, one entry per CDR3 protein. The sample comprises 150,000 to 200,000 distinct CDR3 sequences, around a tenth of which are singletons, and roughly 28% rests with the top ten. The TCR sequence derives from a male donor with ankylosing spondylitis or in good health (not recorded which). This chain links TRBV7-9 with TRBJ1-3; D not resolved. The sequenced sample was blood, either unsorted or a sorted T cell fraction (not recorded which). The CDR3 DNA follows: TGTGCCAGCAGCTTAGCCTTACAGAGCTCTGGAAACACCATATATTTT. Its protein is CASSLALQSSGNTIYF.